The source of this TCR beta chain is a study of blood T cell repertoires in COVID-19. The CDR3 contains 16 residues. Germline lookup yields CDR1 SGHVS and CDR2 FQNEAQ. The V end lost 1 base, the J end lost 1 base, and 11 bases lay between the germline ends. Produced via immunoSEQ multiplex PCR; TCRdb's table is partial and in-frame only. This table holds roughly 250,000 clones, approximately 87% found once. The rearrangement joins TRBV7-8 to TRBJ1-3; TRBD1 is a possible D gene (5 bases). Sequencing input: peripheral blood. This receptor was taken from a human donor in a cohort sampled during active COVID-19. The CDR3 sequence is CASSLGGRRSGNTIYF. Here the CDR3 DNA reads TGTGCCAGCAGCTTAGGGGGCAGGCGATCTGGAAACACCATATATTTT.